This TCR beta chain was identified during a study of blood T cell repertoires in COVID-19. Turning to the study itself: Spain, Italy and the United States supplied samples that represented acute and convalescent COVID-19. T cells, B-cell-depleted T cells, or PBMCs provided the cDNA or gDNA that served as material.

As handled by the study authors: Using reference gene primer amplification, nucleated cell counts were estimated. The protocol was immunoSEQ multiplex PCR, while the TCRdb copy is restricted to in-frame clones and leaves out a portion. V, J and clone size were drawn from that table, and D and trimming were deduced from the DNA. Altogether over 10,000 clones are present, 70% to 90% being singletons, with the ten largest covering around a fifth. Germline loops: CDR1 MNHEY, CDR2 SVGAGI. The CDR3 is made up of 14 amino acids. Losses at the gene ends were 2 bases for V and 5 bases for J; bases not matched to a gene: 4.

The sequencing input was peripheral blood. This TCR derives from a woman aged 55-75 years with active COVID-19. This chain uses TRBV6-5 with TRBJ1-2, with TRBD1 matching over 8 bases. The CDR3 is CASSYQGAQYGYTF. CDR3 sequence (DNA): TGTGCCAGCAGTTACCAGGGGGCTCAATATGGCTACACCTTC.